The source of this TCR beta chain is a study of cytomegalovirus exposure and HLA in healthy donors. In germline, CDR1 is KGHSH, CDR2 LQKENI. V lost 3 bases and J lost 7, with 18 bases in between. The CDR3 is made up of 15 amino acids. PCR employed 60 Vbeta and 13 Jbeta primers. The data were produced by immunoSEQ multiplex PCR, yet TCRdb's version contains in-frame clones alone and is incomplete. This sample carries about 160,000 clones, 65% to 85% of them seen once, and the ten largest clones take roughly 6.3%. This receptor was obtained from a male donor in good health and CMV-seropositive. Sequencing was carried out using PBMCs. The chain joins TRBV18 to TRBJ2-5; D gene ambiguous. In nucleotides, the CDR3 is TGTGCCAGCTCACCTTTCGACTCCCCCGAAGCGACCCAGTACTTC. Residues: CASSPFDSPEATQYF.